This TCR beta chain was captured by sequencing in a study of OX40 agonist ivuxolimab in advanced cancers. This clone has a handful of counts. The protocol was immunoSEQ multiplex PCR, while the TCRdb copy is restricted to in-frame clones and leaves out a portion. The data show tens of thousands of clones, approximately 86% seen once. Sequences were derived from CD4+ or CD8+ T cells sorted from blood, sampled in a trial of the OX40 agonist ivuxolimab. This TCR derives from an adult with an advanced solid tumor such as melanoma, head and neck, liver or kidney cancer.

This chain's CDR3 is CASSATGSGYYEQYF. As DNA, the CDR3 is TGCGCCAGCAGCGCCACAGGGTCGGGCTACTACGAGCAGTACTTC. The rearrangement uses TRBV5-1 and TRBJ2-7; the D gene is possibly TRBD1 (6 bases). Trimming shortened V by 4 bases and J by 3 bases, and 17 bases separated the two germline ends. Germline V CDR1 and CDR2: SGHRS, YFSETQ. The CDR3 contains 15 residues.